The table lists the clone carrying this TCR beta chain with many counts. What it recognizes is unknown. The entry originates in a study of neurological immune-mediated disorders. General study findings and limits: HTLV-1-associated myelopathy led in TCR clonal expansion, while multiple sclerosis ranked lowest, below healthy controls.

CDR3 length: 14 residues. The V and J ends lost 4 bases and 2 bases respectively, with 12 bases between them. Germline CDR1 SGHDT, CDR2 YYEEEE. TCRdb fed the 5' RACE reads into MiXCR, producing one record per CDR3 protein. This sample has 39,000 or so distinct CDR3 sequences; 4% to 5.5% occur once, and the top ten carry around 9%. The rearrangement links TRBV5-6 to TRBJ1-1; a possible D gene is TRBD1 (5 bases). The receptor was derived from a man younger than 30 in good health. Sequencing used CD4+ T cells from blood. The CDR3 region is CASSPIGGNTEAFF. In nucleotides, the CDR3 is TGTGCCAGCAGCCCCATCGGGGGTAACACTGAAGCTTTCTTT.